This T cell receptor (beta chain) was documented in a study of T-cell reconstitution after alpha-beta-depleted transplantation in children. Preparing the TCRbeta library involved the use of unique molecular identifiers. TCRdb re-analysed the PCR reads in MiXCR, keeping a single row per CDR3 protein. This repertoire shows about 340,000 distinct CDR3 sequences, 15% to 20% found once; its top ten account for around 41%. Trimming stripped 5 bases from V and 0 bases from J, with 15 bases between. This CDR3 region has 16 residues. Germline CDR1 SGHVS, CDR2 FQNEAQ. Here the sequenced sample was PBMCs, mostly from graft donor cells, taken 360 days after TCRalphabeta/CD19-depleted stem cell transplant. This receptor was identified in a male patient between 2 and 10 years old who had a stem cell transplant for acute lymphoblastic leukemia, so the T cells may come from the graft donor. The chain couples TRBV7-8 to TRBJ2-3; D gene uncertain. CDR3 DNA: TGTGCCAGCAGCCAACTCCTAGTAGTCAGCACAGATACGCAGTATTTT. It codes for CASSQLLVVSTDTQYF.